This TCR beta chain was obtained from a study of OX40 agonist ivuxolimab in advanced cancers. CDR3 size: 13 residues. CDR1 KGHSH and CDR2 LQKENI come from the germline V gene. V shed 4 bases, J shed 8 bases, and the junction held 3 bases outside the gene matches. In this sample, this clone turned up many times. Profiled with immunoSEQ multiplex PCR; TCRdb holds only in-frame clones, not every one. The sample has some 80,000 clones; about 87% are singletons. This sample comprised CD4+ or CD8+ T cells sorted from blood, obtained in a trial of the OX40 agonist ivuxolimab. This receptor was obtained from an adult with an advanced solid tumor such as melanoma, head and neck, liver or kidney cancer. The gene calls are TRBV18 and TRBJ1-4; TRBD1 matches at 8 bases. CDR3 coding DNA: TGTGCCAGCTCACTGGGACAGGCAGAAAAACTGTTTTTT. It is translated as CASSLGQAEKLFF.